These T cell receptor beta chains were read from a single sample in a study of T cell clonotyping in hematopoietic cell transplantation. The protocol was immunoSEQ multiplex PCR, while the TCRdb copy is restricted to in-frame clones and leaves out a portion. The sample contains about 41,000 clones, around 80% of which appear only once. The sequences come from peripheral blood mononuclear cells, collected before stem cell transplant. The source is a man aged 55 to 70 with myelodysplastic syndrome. Some clones in this sample may be carry-over from other donors' samples. CDR3s include the opening cysteine and the closing phenylalanine or tryptophan. Each record gives: clone size, J gene, D gene, V gene, CDR3 protein, CDR3 DNA. The D gene is left open where the match is weak. The size of a clone is reported for some rows only, either as once, few or many, or as a class for expanded clones.

size: .
J: TRBJ2-3
D: .
V: TRBV14
CDR3: CASSQDALGRVADTQYF
DNA: TGTGCCAGCAGCCAAGATGCTTTGGGAAGGGTGGCAGATACGCAGTATTTT

size: .
J: TRBJ1-2
D: .
V: TRBV2
CDR3: CASWVQGNYGYTF
DNA: TGTGCCAGTTGGGTCCAAGGGAACTATGGCTACACCTTC

size: .
J: TRBJ2-2
D: TRBD1
V: TRBV29-1
CDR3: CSAHRGRAGELFF
DNA: TGCAGCGCCCACAGGGGGCGCGCCGGGGAGCTGTTTTTT

size: .
J: TRBJ2-7
D: .
V: TRBV7-2
CDR3: CASSLERNYEQYF
DNA: TGTGCCAGCAGCTTAGAACGGAACTACGAGCAGTACTTC

size: few
J: TRBJ2-5
D: TRBD1
V: TRBV11-3
CDR3: CASSEGTVQETQYF
DNA: TGTGCCAGCAGCGAAGGGACAGTACAAGAGACCCAGTACTTC

size: .
J: TRBJ2-7
D: TRBD1
V: TRBV5-4
CDR3: CASSLAGQGARLEQYF
DNA: TGTGCCAGCAGCTTGGCGGGACAGGGGGCGCGTCTCGAGCAGTACTTC

size: .
J: TRBJ2-7
D: .
V: TRBV6-1
CDR3: CASSETDSTYEQYF
DNA: TGTGCCAGCAGTGAAACCGACAGTACCTACGAGCAGTACTTC

size: few
J: TRBJ2-2
D: .
V: TRBV9
CDR3: CASSVENTGELFF
DNA: TGTGCCAGCAGCGTGGAAAACACCGGGGAGCTGTTTTTT

size: .
J: TRBJ1-4
D: .
V: TRBV7-9
CDR3: CALSHSGAGEKLFF
DNA: TGTGCCCTAAGCCATTCGGGGGCGGGTGAAAAACTGTTTTTT

size: .
J: TRBJ1-1
D: .
V: TRBV6-5
CDR3: CASSLGANSEKAFF
DNA: TGTGCCAGCAGCCTGGGAGCCAACTCCGAAAAAGCTTTCTTT

size: once
J: TRBJ2-4
D: .
V: TRBV28
CDR3: CASNEIAKNIQYF
DNA: TGTGCCAGCAATGAGATAGCCAAAAACATTCAGTACTTC

size: .
J: TRBJ2-5
D: .
V: TRBV28
CDR3: CASSSPGQTGETQYF
DNA: TGTGCCAGCAGCTCCCCCGGACAGACGGGGGAGACCCAGTACTTC

size: .
J: TRBJ2-2
D: .
V: TRBV5-1
CDR3: CASSLQNTGELFF
DNA: TGCGCCAGCAGCTTACAAAACACCGGGGAGCTGTTTTTT

size: .
J: TRBJ2-1
D: .
V: TRBV6-4
CDR3: CASSDSWRGMRNEQFF
DNA: TGTGCCAGCAGTGACTCTTGGAGGGGAATGAGGAATGAGCAGTTCTTC

size: .
J: TRBJ2-7
D: .
V: TRBV7-8
CDR3: CASSPSASFSYEQYF
DNA: TGTGCCAGCAGCCCTAGTGCCAGCTTCTCCTACGAGCAGTACTTC

size: .
J: TRBJ1-2
D: .
V: TRBV4-3
CDR3: CASSQDWGSGYTF
DNA: TGCGCCAGCAGCCAAGATTGGGGGTCTGGCTACACCTTC

size: .
J: TRBJ2-6
D: .
V: TRBV19
CDR3: CASSLRTGAGANVLTF
DNA: TGTGCCAGTAGTCTTCGGACGGGGGCTGGGGCCAACGTCCTGACTTTC

size: .
J: TRBJ2-3
D: .
V: TRBV5-4
CDR3: CASPRSARESTDTQYF
DNA: TGTGCCAGCCCTAGGTCCGCAAGGGAAAGCACAGATACGCAGTATTTT

size: .
J: TRBJ1-1
D: TRBD1
V: TRBV2
CDR3: CASKGQGQTEAFF
DNA: TGTGCCAGCAAGGGACAGGGACAAACTGAAGCTTTCTTT

size: .
J: TRBJ1-2
D: .
V: TRBV27
CDR3: CASGIRESIPDDYTF
DNA: TGTGCCAGCGGAATCCGTGAGTCTATACCAGACGACTACACCTTC

size: .
J: TRBJ2-7
D: TRBD2
V: TRBV5-4
CDR3: CASSFTGGEQYF
DNA: TGTGCCAGCAGCTTCACGGGGGGTGAGCAGTACTTC

size: few
J: TRBJ2-3
D: TRBD1
V: TRBV6-5
CDR3: CASSSGTGVTDTQYF
DNA: TGTGCCAGCAGTTCCGGGACAGGGGTCACAGATACGCAGTATTTT

size: once
J: TRBJ1-5
D: TRBD1
V: TRBV28
CDR3: CASSLRTGLRGAQPQHF
DNA: TGTGCCAGCAGTCTAAGGACAGGGTTAAGGGGGGCTCAGCCCCAGCATTTT

size: .
J: TRBJ2-7
D: .
V: TRBV25-1
CDR3: CASSDNTMTGIREQYF
DNA: TGTGCCAGCAGCGACAACACCATGACAGGTATACGAGAGCAGTACTTC

size: .
J: TRBJ2-7
D: .
V: TRBV2
CDR3: CASTEGGAIYEQYF
DNA: TGTGCCAGCACCGAGGGGGGGGCAATCTACGAGCAGTACTTC

size: .
J: TRBJ2-1
D: TRBD1
V: TRBV6-6
CDR3: CASSYMQGAGGEQFF
DNA: TGTGCCAGCAGTTACATGCAGGGGGCAGGTGGTGAGCAGTTCTTC

size: .
J: TRBJ2-7
D: TRBD1
V: TRBV6-5
CDR3: CASSLDRDFDEQYF
DNA: TGTGCCAGCAGCCTAGACAGGGATTTCGACGAGCAGTACTTC

size: .
J: TRBJ1-1
D: TRBD1
V: TRBV2
CDR3: CASETGGAEAFF
DNA: TGTGCCAGCGAAACAGGGGGGGCTGAAGCTTTCTTT

size: .
J: TRBJ2-3
D: .
V: TRBV19
CDR3: CASKYDRNTDTQYF
DNA: TGTGCCAGTAAGTACGACAGAAACACAGATACGCAGTATTTT

size: once
J: TRBJ2-1
D: TRBD2
V: TRBV11-2
CDR3: CASSFSRLAGVYEQFF
DNA: TGTGCCAGCAGCTTTTCCCGACTAGCGGGGGTATATGAGCAGTTCTTC

size: .
J: TRBJ2-5
D: TRBD1
V: TRBV11-2
CDR3: CASSSGQYDQETQYF
DNA: TGTGCCAGCAGCTCGGGACAGTATGACCAAGAGACCCAGTACTTC

size: .
J: TRBJ1-6
D: .
V: TRBV7-2
CDR3: CASSDRLWSPLHF
DNA: TGTGCCAGCAGCGACCGCCTATGGTCACCCCTCCACTTT

size: .
J: TRBJ2-2
D: .
V: TRBV28
CDR3: CASSLYSGELFF
DNA: TGTGCCAGCAGTTTATATTCCGGGGAGCTGTTTTTT

size: .
J: TRBJ2-2
D: TRBD1
V: TRBV30
CDR3: CAWSPGTGAHGELFF
DNA: TGTGCCTGGAGTCCCGGGACAGGGGCCCACGGGGAGCTGTTTTTT

size: .
J: TRBJ2-3
D: TRBD1
V: TRBV19
CDR3: CASSRTGYDTQYF
DNA: TGTGCCAGTAGTAGGACAGGGTACGATACGCAGTATTTT

size: .
J: TRBJ1-5
D: .
V: TRBV7-2
CDR3: CASTTVQVNQPQHF
DNA: TGTGCCAGCACTACAGTCCAGGTTAATCAGCCCCAGCATTTT

size: .
J: TRBJ2-7
D: TRBD1
V: TRBV4-3
CDR3: CASSQDWTGIYEQYF
DNA: TGCGCCAGCAGCCAAGATTGGACAGGGATCTACGAGCAGTACTTC

size: .
J: TRBJ2-5
D: TRBD1
V: TRBV30
CDR3: CAWSSGRGQETQYF
DNA: TGTGCCTGGAGTTCCGGCAGGGGGCAAGAGACCCAGTACTTC

size: once
J: TRBJ2-7
D: .
V: TRBV19
CDR3: CASSTTDSLSYEQYF
DNA: TGTGCCAGTAGTACCACGGACAGTCTCTCCTACGAGCAGTACTTC

size: .
J: TRBJ1-2
D: TRBD1
V: TRBV28
CDR3: CASITGGARYGYTF
DNA: TGTGCCAGTATTACAGGGGGCGCCCGGTATGGCTACACCTTC

size: .
J: TRBJ2-6
D: .
V: TRBV12-5
CDR3: CASSPSGANVLTF
DNA: TGTGCTAGTAGCCCCTCTGGGGCCAACGTCCTGACTTTC

size: .
J: TRBJ1-1
D: TRBD1
V: TRBV4-3
CDR3: CASSQLQGARNTEAFF
DNA: TGCGCCAGCAGCCAATTACAGGGGGCGCGTAACACTGAAGCTTTCTTT

size: .
J: TRBJ1-1
D: .
V: TRBV7-8
CDR3: CASSLGGGVGAFF
DNA: TGTGCCAGCAGCTTAGGAGGCGGGGTCGGCGCTTTCTTT

size: .
J: TRBJ2-7
D: TRBD1
V: TRBV30
CDR3: CASSGTGDVNEQYF
DNA: TGTGCCTCGTCCGGGACAGGGGACGTCAACGAGCAGTACTTC

size: .
J: TRBJ1-4
D: .
V: TRBV6-5
CDR3: CASSYGMVATNEKLFF
DNA: TGTGCCAGCAGTTACGGAATGGTTGCAACTAATGAAAAACTGTTTTTT

size: .
J: TRBJ2-1
D: .
V: TRBV27
CDR3: CASSIRTWGRNEQFF
DNA: TGTGCCAGCAGTATCAGGACCTGGGGGCGAAATGAGCAGTTCTTC

size: .
J: TRBJ1-2
D: .
V: TRBV4-3
CDR3: CASSQDRRESGYTF
DNA: TGCGCCAGCAGCCAAGATAGGAGGGAGAGTGGCTACACCTTC